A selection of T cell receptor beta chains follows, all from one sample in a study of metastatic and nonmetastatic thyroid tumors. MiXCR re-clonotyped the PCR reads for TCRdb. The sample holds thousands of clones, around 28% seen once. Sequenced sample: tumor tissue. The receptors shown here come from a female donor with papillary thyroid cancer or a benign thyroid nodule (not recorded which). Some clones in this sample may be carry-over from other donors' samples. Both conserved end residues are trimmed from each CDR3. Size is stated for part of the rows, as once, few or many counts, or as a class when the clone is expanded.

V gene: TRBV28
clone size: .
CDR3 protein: ASSSRPGRLTEAF

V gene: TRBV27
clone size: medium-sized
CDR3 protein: ATRGQEGHNEQF

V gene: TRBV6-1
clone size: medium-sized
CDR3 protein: ASSLQREAPQETQY

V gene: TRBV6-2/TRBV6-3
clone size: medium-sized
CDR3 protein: ASSFGLAGVREQY

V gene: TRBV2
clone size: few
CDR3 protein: ASSEGLAGGDEQF

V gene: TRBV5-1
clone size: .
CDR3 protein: ASSLAPSGRYTGELF

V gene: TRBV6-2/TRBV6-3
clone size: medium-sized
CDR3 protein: ASSYSPKTGSLAYEQY

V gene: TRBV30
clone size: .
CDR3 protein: AWMEMAVAEGKLF

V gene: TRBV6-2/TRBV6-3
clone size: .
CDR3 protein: ASSYFGGLSYGYT

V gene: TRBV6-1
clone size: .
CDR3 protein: ASRVKKGEQY

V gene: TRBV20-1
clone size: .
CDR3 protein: SATFSRGNNEQF

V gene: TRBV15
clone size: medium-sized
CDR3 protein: ATSRERGGGYEQY

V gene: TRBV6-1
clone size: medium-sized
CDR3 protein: ASQRASSYNSPLH

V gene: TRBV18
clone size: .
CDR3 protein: ASSPTYQGGQPQH

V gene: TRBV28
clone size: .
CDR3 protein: ASSLQGALYEQY

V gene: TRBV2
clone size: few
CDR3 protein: ARNTGDSGNTIY

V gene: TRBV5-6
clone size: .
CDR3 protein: ASSLVPGGGNEQF

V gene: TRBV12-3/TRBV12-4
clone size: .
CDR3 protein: AGRGGQGLAVGETQY

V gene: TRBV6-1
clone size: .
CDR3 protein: ASSRLAGVPRGQF

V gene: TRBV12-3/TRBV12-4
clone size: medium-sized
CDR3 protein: ASSLSVKTTDTQY

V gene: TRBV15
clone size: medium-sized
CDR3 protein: ATSRRQGGETQY

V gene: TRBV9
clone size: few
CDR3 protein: ASSGPDGTEDNEQF

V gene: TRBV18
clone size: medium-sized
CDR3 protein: ASSPPSGRQETQY

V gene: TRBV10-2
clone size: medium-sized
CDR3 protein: ASRRLAGNTGELF

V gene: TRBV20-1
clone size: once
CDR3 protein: SARDLRAGGPYNEQF

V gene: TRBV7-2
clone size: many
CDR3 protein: ASSFQAGGNQETQY

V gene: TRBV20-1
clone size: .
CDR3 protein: SARVGSPLH

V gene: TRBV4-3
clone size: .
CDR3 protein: ASSQLAGGRETQY

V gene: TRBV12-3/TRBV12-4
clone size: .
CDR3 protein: ASSFIEGQPQH

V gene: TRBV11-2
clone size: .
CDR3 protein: AISSRQGASGSEQF

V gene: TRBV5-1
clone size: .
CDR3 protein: ASIQLLTGSNTEAF

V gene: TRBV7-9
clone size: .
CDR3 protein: ASSSQGRHEQY

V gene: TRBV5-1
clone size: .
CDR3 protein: ASSLANGGGTDTQY

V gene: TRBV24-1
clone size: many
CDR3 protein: ATSHRPVETQY

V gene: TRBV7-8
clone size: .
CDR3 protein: ASTQGGNGRNTIY

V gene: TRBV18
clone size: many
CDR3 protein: ASSLSAEGTDHTDTQY

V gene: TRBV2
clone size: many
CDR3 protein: ATSTGEGTDTQY

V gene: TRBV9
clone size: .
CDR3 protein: ASSQPRGEQY

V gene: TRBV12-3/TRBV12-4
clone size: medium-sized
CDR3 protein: ASTKPTGKLF

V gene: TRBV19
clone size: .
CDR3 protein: ASSMGLAGGFTGELF

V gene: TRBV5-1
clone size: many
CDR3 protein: ASSPDARRGTDTQY

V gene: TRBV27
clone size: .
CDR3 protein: ASSSGTTTSPLH

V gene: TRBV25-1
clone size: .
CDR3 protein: ASSERVGGNQPQH

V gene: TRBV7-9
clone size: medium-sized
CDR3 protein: ASSYGSYGYT

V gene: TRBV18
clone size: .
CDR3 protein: ASSPTRVSINNEQF

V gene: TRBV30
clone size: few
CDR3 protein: AWIFGGGNQPQH

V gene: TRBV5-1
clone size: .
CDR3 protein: ASSLRSASGSYEQY

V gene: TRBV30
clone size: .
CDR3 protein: AWSFGTPGEQY

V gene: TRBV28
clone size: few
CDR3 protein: ASSFNSYEQY